Reported below is one TCR beta chain. Its target is not known. CDR1 LGHNA and CDR2 YSLEER come from the germline V gene. V was clipped by 0 bases and J by 6 bases, with 9 bases between them. The CDR3 extends over 13 amino acids. This record belongs to a study of cytomegalovirus exposure and HLA in healthy donors. Study observations and caveats: Most observed TCR sequences were rare, whereas some public TCRs were detected in many donors. Relative to the approximately 670-donor mean, N-insertions were reportedly fewer in an Asian-associated ancestry cluster in a later analysis.

The PCR had 60 Vbeta and 13 Jbeta primers. Profiled with immunoSEQ multiplex PCR; TCRdb holds only in-frame clones, not every one. The repertoire has some 100,000 clones, 81% of them found once; the top ten carry less than 2.5%. The chain couples TRBV4-3 to TRBJ2-7, with D maybe TRBD1 (5 bases). Sequencing input: PBMCs. The TCR was taken from a woman in her twenties or thirties in good health and CMV-seronegative. The CDR3 DNA reads TGCGCCAGCAGCCAAGACCAGGGTCGCGAGCAGTACTTC. Translating gives CASSQDQGREQYF.